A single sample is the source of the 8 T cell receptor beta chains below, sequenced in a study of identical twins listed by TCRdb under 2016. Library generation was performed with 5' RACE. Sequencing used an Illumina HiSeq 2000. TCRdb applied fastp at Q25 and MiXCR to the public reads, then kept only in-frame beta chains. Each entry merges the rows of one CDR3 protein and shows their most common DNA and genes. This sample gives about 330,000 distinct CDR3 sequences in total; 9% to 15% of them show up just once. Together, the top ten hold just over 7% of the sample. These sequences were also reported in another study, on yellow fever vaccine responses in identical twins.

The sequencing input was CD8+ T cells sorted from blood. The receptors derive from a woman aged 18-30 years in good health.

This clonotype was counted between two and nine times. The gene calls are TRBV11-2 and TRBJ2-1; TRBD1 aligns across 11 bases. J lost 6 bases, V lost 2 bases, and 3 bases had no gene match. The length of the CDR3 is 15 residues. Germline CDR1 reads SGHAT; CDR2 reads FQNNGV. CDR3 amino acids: CASSLPGTGGNEQFF. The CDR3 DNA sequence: TGTGCCAGCAGCTTACCCGGGACAGGGGGCAATGAGCAGTTCTTC.

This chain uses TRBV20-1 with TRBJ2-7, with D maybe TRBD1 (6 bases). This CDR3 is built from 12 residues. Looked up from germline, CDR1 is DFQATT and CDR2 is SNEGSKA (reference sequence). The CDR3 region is CRGGYLPYEQYV. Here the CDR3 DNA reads TGCAGAGGGGGTTATCTTCCCTACGAGCAGTACGTC.

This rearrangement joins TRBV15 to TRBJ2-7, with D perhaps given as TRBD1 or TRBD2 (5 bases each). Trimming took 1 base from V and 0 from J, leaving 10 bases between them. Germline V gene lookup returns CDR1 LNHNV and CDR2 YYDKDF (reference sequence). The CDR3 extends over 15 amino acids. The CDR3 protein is CATSRGAGSSYEQYF. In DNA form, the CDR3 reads TGTGCCACCAGCAGAGGGGCAGGGAGCTCCTACGAGCAGTACTTC.

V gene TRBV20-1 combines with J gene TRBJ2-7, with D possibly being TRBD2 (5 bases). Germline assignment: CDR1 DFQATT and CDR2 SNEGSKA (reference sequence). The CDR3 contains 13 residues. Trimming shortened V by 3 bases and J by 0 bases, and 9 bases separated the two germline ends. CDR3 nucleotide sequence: TGCAGTGCTAGCCCCGGGGACTCCTACGAGCAGTACGTC. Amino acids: CSASPGDSYEQYV.

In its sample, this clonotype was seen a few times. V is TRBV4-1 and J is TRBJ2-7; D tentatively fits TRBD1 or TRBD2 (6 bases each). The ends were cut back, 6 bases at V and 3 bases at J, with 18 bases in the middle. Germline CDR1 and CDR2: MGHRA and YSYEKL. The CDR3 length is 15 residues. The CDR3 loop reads CASSTLIGGSYEQYF. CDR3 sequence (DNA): TGCGCCAGCAGTACATTAATCGGGGGCAGCTACGAGCAGTACTTC.

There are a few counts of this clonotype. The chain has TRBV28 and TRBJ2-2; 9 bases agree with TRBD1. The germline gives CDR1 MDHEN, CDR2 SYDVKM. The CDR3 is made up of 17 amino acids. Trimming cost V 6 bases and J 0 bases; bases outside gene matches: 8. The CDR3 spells CASRTDRGISNTGELFF. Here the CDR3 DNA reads TGTGCCAGCAGGACGGACAGGGGTATATCGAACACCGGGGAGCTGTTTTTT.

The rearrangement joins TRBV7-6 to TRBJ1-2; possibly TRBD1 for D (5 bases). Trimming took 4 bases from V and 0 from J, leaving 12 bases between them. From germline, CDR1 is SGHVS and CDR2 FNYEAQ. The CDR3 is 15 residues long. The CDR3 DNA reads TGTGCCAGCAGCTCAGGGCAAGGCCCTAACTATGGCTACACCTTC. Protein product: CASSSGQGPNYGYTF.

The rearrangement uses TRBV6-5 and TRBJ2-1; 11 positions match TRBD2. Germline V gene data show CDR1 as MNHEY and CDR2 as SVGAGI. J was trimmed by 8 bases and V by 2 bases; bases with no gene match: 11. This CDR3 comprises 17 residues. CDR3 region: CASSYGLGTSGRDEQFF. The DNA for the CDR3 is TGTGCCAGCAGTTACGGTCTAGGGACTAGCGGCCGGGATGAGCAGTTCTTC.